This is a list of T cell receptor beta chains from one sample in a study of T-cell reconstitution after alpha-beta-depleted transplantation in children. TCRdb redid the calling of the PCR reads with MiXCR, one entry per CDR3 protein. Counted here are 210,000 or so distinct CDR3 sequences, roughly a tenth occurring once; the ten biggest clones make up 28%. The source material was PBMCs, sampled before TCRalphabeta/CD19-depleted stem cell transplant. The origin of the receptors is a child less than two years old with acute myeloid leukemia, due to receive a stem cell transplant. CDR3s include the opening cysteine and the closing phenylalanine or tryptophan. The D gene is left open where the match is weak. Size is stated for part of the rows, as once, few or many counts, or as a class when the clone is expanded.

clone size | D gene | J gene | V gene | CDR3 protein | CDR3 DNA
NA | NA | TRBJ2-7 | TRBV4-2 | CARSPWGERSIRSYEQYF | TGTGCCAGGAGCCCCTGGGGGGAGAGATCGATCAGATCCTACGAGCAGTACTTC
many | TRBD2 | TRBJ2-7 | TRBV18 | CASSLELAGINEQYF | TGTGCCAGCTCACTCGAGCTAGCGGGGATCAACGAGCAGTACTTC
NA | NA | TRBJ2-7 | TRBV29-1 | CSVEIRIAGYEQYF | TGCAGCGTTGAAATCAGAATAGCAGGGTACGAGCAGTACTTC
many | TRBD2 | TRBJ2-5 | TRBV5-1 | CASSDGTSGKETQYF | TGCGCCAGCAGCGATGGGACTAGCGGGAAAGAGACCCAGTACTTC
many | TRBD1 | TRBJ2-5 | TRBV19 | CASSSTGGSKTQYF | TGTGCCAGTAGTTCTACAGGGGGCTCGAAGACCCAGTACTTC
many | NA | TRBJ2-3 | TRBV25-1 | CASSDAGSTDTQYF | TGTGCCAGCAGTGATGCGGGAAGCACAGATACGCAGTATTTT
many | NA | TRBJ2-5 | TRBV5-5 | CASSIPGPQETQYF | TGTGCCAGCAGCATTCCGGGACCTCAAGAGACCCAGTACTTC
many | NA | TRBJ1-5 | TRBV29-1 | CSLVVSNQPQHF | TGCAGCCTTGTTGTTAGCAATCAGCCCCAGCATTTT
many | NA | TRBJ2-7 | TRBV7-8 | CASSFRSAGWFYEQYF | TGTGCCAGCAGCTTTCGCTCAGCGGGTTGGTTCTACGAGCAGTACTTC
many | NA | TRBJ1-1 | TRBV4-2 | CASSQALQAFF | TGTGCCAGCAGCCAAGCACTCCAAGCTTTCTTT
few | TRBD2 | TRBJ2-1 | TRBV12-3/TRBV12-4 | CASSLFGGGQFF | TGTGCCAGCAGTTTATTTGGGGGGGGGCAGTTCTTC
many | NA | TRBJ2-1 | TRBV28 | CASSFSRGVGNEQFF | TGTGCCAGCAGTTTCTCTCGCGGGGTAGGGAATGAGCAGTTCTTC
many | NA | TRBJ2-3 | TRBV20-1 | CSGIRAGRSTDTQYF | TGCAGTGGGATAAGGGCGGGGCGCAGCACAGATACGCAGTATTTT
few | TRBD2 | TRBJ2-3 | TRBV5-4 | CASSVSGGFTDTQYF | TGTGCCAGCAGCGTCAGCGGGGGGTTCACAGATACGCAGTATTTT
many | TRBD2 | TRBJ2-3 | TRBV12-3/TRBV12-4 | CASRAGGRRADTQYF | TGTGCCAGCAGGGCGGGCGGGAGAAGAGCAGATACGCAGTATTTT
many | TRBD1 | TRBJ2-7 | TRBV20-1 | CSARPDRGGFEQYF | TGCAGTGCTAGACCTGACAGGGGGGGATTCGAGCAGTACTTC
many | NA | TRBJ1-1 | TRBV7-9 | CASSLRQALTEAFF | TGTGCCAGCAGCTTAAGGCAGGCTCTCACTGAAGCTTTCTTT